The 14 T cell receptor beta chains below come from one sample, sequenced in a study of prognosis after radiotherapy for stage I lung cancer. Researchers used two-round multiplex PCR to amplify TCR beta CDR3 starting from genomic DNA. With primers specific to each TRBV and TRBJ gene, the first-round PCR was performed. TCRdb reprocessed the multiplex PCR reads with MiXCR, giving one entry per CDR3 protein. Among about 12,000 distinct CDR3 sequences listed, 54% were seen once. The sequences come from PBMCs, collected before or after stereotactic body radiation therapy (not recorded which). The receptors here all came from a donor of 50 years or more with non-small cell lung cancer.

The genes are TRBV9 and TRBJ2-2; TRBD2 matches 10 bases. The CDR3 loop spans 15 amino acids. With 3 bases clipped from V and 1 base from J, the junction kept 0 bases outside the gene matches. Germline CDR1 SGDLS, CDR2 YYNGEE. The CDR3 here is CASSGTSGNTGELFF. The CDR3, as DNA: TGTGCCAGCAGCGGGACTAGCGGGAACACCGGGGAGCTGTTTTTT.

On this clonotype: A read error may be the cause here, since a much bigger clone is one base away. The rearrangement uses TRBV3-1 and TRBJ2-5; unclear D gene. The germline V gene has CDR1 LGHDT and CDR2 YNNKEL (reference sequence). This CDR3 region has 12 residues. The CDR3 coding sequence is TGTGCCATCAGCCGGGCGGAAGAGACCCAGTACTTC. This encodes CAISRAEETQYF.

This clonotype was found a few times. A much larger clone differs by one base, so this may be a read error. CDR3 in DNA: TGTGCCAGCAGCCCTACAGGTTGTGGGGCTTTCTTT. It encodes CASSPTGCGAFF. The rearrangement joins TRBV7-9 to TRBJ1-1; D might be TRBD1 (5 bases). The germline gives CDR1 SEHNR, CDR2 FQNEAQ (reference sequence). V was pared by 5 bases and J by 11 bases, with 15 bases between. The CDR3 contains 12 residues.

The rearrangement uses TRBV7-2 and TRBJ2-2, with 13 bases identical to TRBD2. V lost 6 bases to trimming and J lost 5 bases; unmatched junction nucleotides: 9. Per the germline V gene, CDR1 is SGHTA and CDR2 is FQGNSA. The CDR3 is 17 amino acids. The CDR3 reads CASRYDGLAGVTGELFF. DNA for the CDR3: TGTGCCAGCAGATACGACGGACTAGCGGGAGTTACCGGGGAGCTGTTTTTT.

Comments on this clonotype: A single base is all that separates this from a far larger clone, so a read error is likely. J is TRBJ2-2 and V is TRBV24-1; D is unresolved. The CDR3 extends over 11 amino acids. From germline, CDR1 is KGHDR and CDR2 SFDVKD. With 6 bases removed from V and 4 bases from J, the gap between germline ends came to 2 bases. The CDR3 sequence: CATSPTGELFF. DNA of the CDR3: TGTGCCACCAGTCCCACCGGGGAGCTGTTTTTT.

Relative to its sample, this clonotype is medium-sized (0.01 to 0.1%). The chain couples TRBV7-9 to TRBJ2-1; D possibly corresponds to TRBD2 (6 bases). Between the trimmed V and J ends, which lost 1 base and 7 bases, there was a span of 14 bases. Germline V CDR1 and CDR2: SEHNR, FQNEAQ (reference sequence). The CDR3 consists of 15 residues. CDR3 loop: CASSLEILARNEQFF. The CDR3 nucleotides read TGTGCCAGCAGCTTAGAGATACTAGCTCGGAATGAGCAGTTCTTC.

The table lists this clonotype with many counts. This chain connects TRBV3-1 to TRBJ1-2, with a tentative D call TRBD1 (6 bases). The CDR3 contains 14 residues. Between the trimmed V and J ends, which lost 5 bases and 0 bases, there was a span of 10 bases. In germline, CDR1 is LGHDT, CDR2 YNNKEL (reference sequence). CDR3 residues: CASSYREPNYGYTF. The CDR3, as DNA: TGTGCCAGCAGCTACAGGGAACCTAACTATGGCTACACCTTC.

The chain couples TRBV7-2 to TRBJ1-1; perhaps TRBD1 as D (5 bases). CDR1 is SGHTA, CDR2 FQGNSA, per germline. The CDR3 contains 15 residues. V was trimmed by 4 bases and J by 0 bases, leaving 12 bases between them. The CDR3 region has the DNA TGTGCCAGCAGCTCAGGACAAGGACTGAACACTGAAGCTTTCTTT. This encodes CASSSGQGLNTEAFF.

V gene TRBV14 combines with J gene TRBJ2-2; D not certain. V lost 2 bases and J 6 bases, leaving 7 bases between the germline ends. CDR1 and CDR2 (germline): SGHDN, FVKESK. The CDR3 totals 13 residues. The CDR3 sequence is CASSQLGPGELFF. CDR3 nucleotide sequence: TGTGCCAGCAGCCAACTTGGCCCCGGGGAGCTGTTTTTT. Full variable domain (rest looked up from reference TRBV14 and TRBJ2-2): EAGVTQFPSHSVIEKGQTVTLRCDPISGHDNLYWYRRVMGKEIKFLLHFVKESKQDESGMPNNRFLAERTGGTYSTLKVQPAELEDSGVYFCASSQLGPGELFFGEGSRLTVL.

This chain connects TRBV2 to TRBJ2-7, with D unresolved. Germline V CDR1 and CDR2: SNHLY, FYNNEI. The CDR3 totals 15 residues. The V end lost 6 bases, the J end lost 2 bases, and 17 bases lay between the germline ends. CDR3 sequence: CASSVVHVSAYEQYF. In nucleotides, the CDR3 is TGTGCCAGCAGCGTGGTACACGTGTCGGCCTACGAGCAGTACTTC.

The chain joins TRBV18 to TRBJ2-7, with 7 bases that match TRBD1. There are 13 residues in the CDR3. The V gene end was trimmed by 5 bases and the J gene end by 5 bases; junction bases not matched to a gene: 6. CDR1 and CDR2 from the germline V gene are KGHSH and LQKENI. The CDR3 here is CASSWDSSDEQYF. The CDR3 DNA reads TGTGCCAGCTCATGGGACAGTTCGGACGAGCAGTACTTC.

The CDR3 DNA sequence: TGTGCCAGCAGCCAGGGTACTAGCGGGAATATAGGTGAGCAGTTCTTC. It encodes CASSQGTSGNIGEQFF. The chain combines TRBV11-3 with TRBJ2-1; 10 bases are a match to TRBD2. The V gene end was trimmed by 5 bases and the J gene end by 9 bases; junction bases not matched to a gene: 13. The CDR3 has 16 residues. Germline CDR1 and CDR2: SGHNT and YENEEA.

The V and J genes are TRBV7-3 and TRBJ2-6; D is uncertain. The V and J ends lost 4 bases and 2 bases respectively, with 6 bases between them. Germline assignment: CDR1 SGHTA and CDR2 FQGTGA. The CDR3 is 14 residues long. CDR3 sequence reads: CASSSATGANVLTF. The CDR3 DNA is TGTGCCAGCAGCTCGGCTACTGGGGCCAACGTCCTGACTTTC.

In the case of this clonotype: A far bigger clonotype differs at one base, so this is likely a read error. V usage is TRBV28 and J usage is TRBJ1-4, with D perhaps matching TRBD1 (6 bases). This CDR3 is built from 14 residues. The V gene's germline CDR1 is MDHEN and CDR2 SYDVKM. The chain's CDR3 is CASSFSGVNEKMFF. CDR3 nucleotide sequence: TGTGCCAGCAGTTTTTCAGGGGTAAATGAAAAAATGTTTTTT.